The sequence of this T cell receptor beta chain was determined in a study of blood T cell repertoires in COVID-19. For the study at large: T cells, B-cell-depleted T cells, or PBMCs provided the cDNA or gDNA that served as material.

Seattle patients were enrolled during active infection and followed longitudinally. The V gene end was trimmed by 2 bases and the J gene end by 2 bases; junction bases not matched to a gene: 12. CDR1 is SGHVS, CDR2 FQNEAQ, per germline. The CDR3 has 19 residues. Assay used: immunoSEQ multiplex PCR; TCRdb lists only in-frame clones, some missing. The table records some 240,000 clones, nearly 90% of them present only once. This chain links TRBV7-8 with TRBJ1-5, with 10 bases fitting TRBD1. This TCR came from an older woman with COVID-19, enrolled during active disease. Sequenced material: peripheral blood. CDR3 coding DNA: TGTGCCAGCAGCTTATTCCCGGACAGGGGGTCGATGGGCAATCAGCCCCAGCATTTT. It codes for CASSLFPDRGSMGNQPQHF.